This is a list of T cell receptor beta chains from one sample in a study of T cells in localized non-small cell lung cancer. Profiled with immunoSEQ multiplex PCR; TCRdb holds only in-frame clones, not every one. In the table there are about 21,000 clones, more than 75% of which are singletons. Specimen: PBMCs, collected before any cancer treatment. These receptors were obtained from a woman aged 35 to 70 with stage II squamous cell lung carcinoma. Each CDR3 is given with its conserved first and last residue. D genes are given only for firm matches. Clone size is not always given. Where it is, it says once, few, many or a class for expanded clones.

>TRBJ1-1|.|13|TRBV18|.
TGTGCCAGCTCACCAGAAGTCCGAGGTGAAGCTTTCTTT
CASSPEVRGEAFF
>TRBJ1-4|TRBD1|17|TRBV27|.
TGTGCCAGCAGTTTACAGAGCGGGACAGGGGACCCTCAAAAACTGTTTTTT
CASSLQSGTGDPQKLFF
>TRBJ1-3|.|15|TRBV6-1|once
TGTGCCAGCTCCTTTGAGGTCAGCTCTGGAAACACCATATATTTT
CASSFEVSSGNTIYF
>TRBJ2-7|.|16|TRBV11-2|.
TGTGCCAGCAGTTACCGACCGGGCCGGGCGGACTACGAGCAGTACTTC
CASSYRPGRADYEQYF
>TRBJ2-1|TRBD2|17|TRBV19|.
TGTGCCAGTAGTCCCAGCGGGATTACGATAGGGAACAATGAGCAGTTCTTC
CASSPSGITIGNNEQFF
>TRBJ1-2|.|14|TRBV7-9|.
TGTGCCAGCAGCTTAGGCCTCACTAACTATGGCTACACCTTC
CASSLGLTNYGYTF
>TRBJ1-2|TRBD1|15|TRBV2|.
TGTGCCAGCAGCGACAGGGCCCAGCCCAACTATGGCTACACCTTC
CASSDRAQPNYGYTF
>TRBJ2-2|TRBD1|14|TRBV2|.
TGTGCCAGCAGCGTCGGGACAGGGGACGGGGAGCTGTTTTTT
CASSVGTGDGELFF
>TRBJ1-1|TRBD1|16|TRBV6-1|.
TGTGCCAGCAGTGAGGGACAGGGGTACTCGAACACTGAAGCTTTCTTT
CASSEGQGYSNTEAFF
>TRBJ2-3|TRBD2|15|TRBV6-6|.
TGTGCCAGCACGGGCGGGAGGGGTAGCACAGATACGCAGTATTTT
CASTGGRGSTDTQYF
>TRBJ1-4|.|15|TRBV5-1|.
TGCGCCAGCAGCTTGATGGGGACGGAGAATGAAAAACTGTTTTTT
CASSLMGTENEKLFF
>TRBJ2-7|TRBD2|15|TRBV6-6|.
TGTGCCAGCAGTTACTCGAGGCTAGCGGGAAACGAGCAGTACTTC
CASSYSRLAGNEQYF
>TRBJ1-2|.|13|TRBV30|.
TGTGCCTGGAGTCGTGACAGACCTTATGGCTACACCTTC
CAWSRDRPYGYTF
>TRBJ2-2|.|16|TRBV4-3|.
TGCGCCAGCAGCCACTCAGCGGCCGCGAACACCGGGGAGCTGTTTTTT
CASSHSAAANTGELFF
>TRBJ1-4|.|13|TRBV18|.
TGTGCCAGCTCAAGAGACAGGAATGAAAAACTGTTTTTT
CASSRDRNEKLFF
>TRBJ2-3|.|14|TRBV5-1|.
TGCGCCAGCAGCTTGGAGCAGGTAACAGATACGCAGTATTTT
CASSLEQVTDTQYF
>TRBJ1-2|.|14|TRBV9|.
TGTGCCAGCAGCGTAGGAGGTCAGAACTATGGCTACACCTTC
CASSVGGQNYGYTF
>TRBJ1-1|TRBD1|14|TRBV27|.
TGTGCCAGCAACAGACAGGGGCCGAACACTGAAGCTTTCTTT
CASNRQGPNTEAFF
>TRBJ1-4|TRBD1|19|TRBV27|.
TGTGCCAGCAGACATATAAATCGGGACAGGGGGCGAATGAATGAAAAACTGTTTTTT
CASRHINRDRGRMNEKLFF
>TRBJ2-3|TRBD2|15|TRBV7-8|once
TGTGCCAGCAGCTTTTTTGGCGGGAGGACCGATACGCAGTATTTT
CASSFFGGRTDTQYF
>TRBJ2-7|TRBD2|15|TRBV7-9|once
TGTGCCAGCAGCGTACCAACTAGCGGGTCCTCCGAGCAGTACTTC
CASSVPTSGSSEQYF
>TRBJ1-4|.|15|TRBV4-1|.
TGCGCCAGCAGCCTAGAGGGGTCGGTAAATGAAAAACTGTTTTTT
CASSLEGSVNEKLFF
>TRBJ2-1|TRBD2|15|TRBV9|.
TGTGCCAGCAGCCCCTTAGCGGGAGGGGGCAATGAGCAGTTCTTC
CASSPLAGGGNEQFF
>TRBJ1-1|.|13|TRBV12-5|.
TGTGCTAGTGGTTTGGTACCGAGCACTGAAGCTTTCTTT
CASGLVPSTEAFF
>TRBJ1-1|TRBD1|15|TRBV14|few
TGTGCCAGCAGCCACCGGACAGGGTGGAACACTGAAGCTTTCTTT
CASSHRTGWNTEAFF
>TRBJ2-3|.|13|TRBV6-5|.
TGTGCCAGCAGTTTCACAGGGCCCGATACGCAGTATTTT
CASSFTGPDTQYF